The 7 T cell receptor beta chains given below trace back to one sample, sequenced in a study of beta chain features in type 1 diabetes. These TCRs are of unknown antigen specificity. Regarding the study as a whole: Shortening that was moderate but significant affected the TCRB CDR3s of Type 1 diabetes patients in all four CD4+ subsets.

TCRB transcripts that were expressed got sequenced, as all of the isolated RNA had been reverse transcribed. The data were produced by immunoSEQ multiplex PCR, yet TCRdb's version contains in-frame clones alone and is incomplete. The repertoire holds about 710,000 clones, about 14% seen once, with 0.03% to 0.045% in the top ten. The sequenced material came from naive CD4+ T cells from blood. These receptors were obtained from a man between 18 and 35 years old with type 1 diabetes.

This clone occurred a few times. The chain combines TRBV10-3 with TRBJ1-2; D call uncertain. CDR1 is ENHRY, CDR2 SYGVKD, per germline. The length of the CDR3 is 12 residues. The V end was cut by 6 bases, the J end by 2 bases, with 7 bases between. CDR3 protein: CAISEENYGYTF. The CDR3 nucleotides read TGTGCCATCAGCGAAGAGAACTATGGCTACACCTTC.

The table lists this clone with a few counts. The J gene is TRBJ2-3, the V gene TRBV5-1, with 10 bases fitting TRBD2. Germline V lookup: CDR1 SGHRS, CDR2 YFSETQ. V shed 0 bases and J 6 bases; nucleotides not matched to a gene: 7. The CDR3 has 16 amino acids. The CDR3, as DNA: TGCGCCAGCAGCTTGGGATCTAGCGGGAGTGCGGATACGCAGTATTTT. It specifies CASSLGSSGSADTQYF.

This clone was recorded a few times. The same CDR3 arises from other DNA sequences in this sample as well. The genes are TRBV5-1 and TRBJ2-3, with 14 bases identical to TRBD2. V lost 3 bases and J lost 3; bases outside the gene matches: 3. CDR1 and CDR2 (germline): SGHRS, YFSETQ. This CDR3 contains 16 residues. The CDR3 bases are TGCGCCAGCAGCTCCGGGACTAGCGGGAGTACAGATACGCAGTATTTT. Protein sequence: CASSSGTSGSTDTQYF.

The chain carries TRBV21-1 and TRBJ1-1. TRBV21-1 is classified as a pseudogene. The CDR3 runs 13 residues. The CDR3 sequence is CASSLRRGPGAFF. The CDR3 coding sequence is TGTGCCAGCAGCCTCCGGCGGGGCCCCGGAGCTTTCTTT.

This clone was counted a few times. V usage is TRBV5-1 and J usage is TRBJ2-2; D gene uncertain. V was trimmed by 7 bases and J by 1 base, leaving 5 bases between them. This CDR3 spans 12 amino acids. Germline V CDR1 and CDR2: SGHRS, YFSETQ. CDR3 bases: TGCGCCAGCGCGGTGAACACCGGGGAGCTGTTTTTT. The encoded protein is CASAVNTGELFF.

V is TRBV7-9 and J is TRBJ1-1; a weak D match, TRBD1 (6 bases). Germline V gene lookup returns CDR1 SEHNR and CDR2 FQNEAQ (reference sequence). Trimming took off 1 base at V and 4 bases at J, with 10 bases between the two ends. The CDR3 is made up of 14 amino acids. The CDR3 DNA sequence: TGTGCCAGCAGCTTAGTCGAGGGGGTCACTGAAGCTTTCTTT. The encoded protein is CASSLVEGVTEAFF.

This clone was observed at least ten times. The DNA of the CDR3 is TGTGCCACCAACCCATCTGGGGCCAACGTCCTGACTTTC. Translated: CATNPSGANVLTF. This rearrangement joins TRBV10-3 to TRBJ2-6, with no clear D. The V gene lost 10 bases and the J gene lost 1 base, with 8 bases spanning the gap. Germline V gene sequence: CDR1 ENHRY, CDR2 SYGVKD. The CDR3 runs to 13 residues.